The T cell receptor (beta chain) described here comes from a study of blood T cell repertoires in COVID-19. There are 13 residues in the CDR3. V dropped 3 bases and J dropped 6 bases, with 12 bases sitting between them. Germline lookup yields CDR1 GTSNPN and CDR2 SVGIG (reference sequence). In the source study's methods: Cell counts per sample came from amplifying reference gene primers. Profiling relied on immunoSEQ multiplex PCR, and the TCRdb table lists in-frame clones only, not all of them. That table supplies the V and J calls and clone size; D and trimming were determined from the DNA. The data hold under 150,000 clones, with 85% to 90% observed a single time.

This receptor was taken from a man aged 45-60 years with acute or convalescent COVID-19. Sample: peripheral blood. The gene calls are TRBV30 and TRBJ1-5; D may be TRBD1 (6 bases). CDR3 loop: CAWRGTLGQPQHF. The CDR3 region has the DNA TGTGCCTGGAGGGGGACACTCGGTCAGCCCCAGCATTTT.